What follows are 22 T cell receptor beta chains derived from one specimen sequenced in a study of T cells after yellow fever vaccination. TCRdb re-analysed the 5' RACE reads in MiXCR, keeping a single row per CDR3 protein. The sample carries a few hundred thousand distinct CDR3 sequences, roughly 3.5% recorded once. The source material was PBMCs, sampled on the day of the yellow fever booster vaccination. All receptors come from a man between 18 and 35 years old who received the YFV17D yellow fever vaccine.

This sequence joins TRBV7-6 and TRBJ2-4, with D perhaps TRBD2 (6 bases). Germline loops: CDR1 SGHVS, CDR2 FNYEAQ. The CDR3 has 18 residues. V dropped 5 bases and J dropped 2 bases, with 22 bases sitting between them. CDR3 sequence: CASSRGLSRGLTKNIQYF. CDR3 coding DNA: TGTGCCAGCAGCCGGGGACTTTCCCGGGGCTTAACCAAAAACATTCAGTACTTC.

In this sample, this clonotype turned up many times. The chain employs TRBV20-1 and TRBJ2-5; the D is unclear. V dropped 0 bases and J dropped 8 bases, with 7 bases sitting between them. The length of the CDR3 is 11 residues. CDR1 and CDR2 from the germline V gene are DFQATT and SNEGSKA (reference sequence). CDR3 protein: CSARDRSTQYF. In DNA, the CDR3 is TGCAGTGCTAGAGATCGCTCTACCCAGTACTTC.

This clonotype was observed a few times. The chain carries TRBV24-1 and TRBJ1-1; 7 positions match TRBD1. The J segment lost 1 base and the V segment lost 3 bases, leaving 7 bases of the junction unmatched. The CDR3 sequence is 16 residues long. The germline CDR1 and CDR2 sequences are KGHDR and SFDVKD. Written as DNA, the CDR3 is TGTGCCACCAGTGATCCCAGGACAGGCCCGAACACTGAAGCTTTCTTT. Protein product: CATSDPRTGPNTEAFF.

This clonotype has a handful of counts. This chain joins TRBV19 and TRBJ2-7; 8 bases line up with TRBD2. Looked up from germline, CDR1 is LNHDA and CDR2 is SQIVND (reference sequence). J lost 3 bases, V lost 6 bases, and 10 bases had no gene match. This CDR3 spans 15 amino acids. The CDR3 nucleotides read TGTGCCAGTAGCCCATACGGGGGGGCCAGCTACGAGCAGTACTTC. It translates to CASSPYGGASYEQYF.

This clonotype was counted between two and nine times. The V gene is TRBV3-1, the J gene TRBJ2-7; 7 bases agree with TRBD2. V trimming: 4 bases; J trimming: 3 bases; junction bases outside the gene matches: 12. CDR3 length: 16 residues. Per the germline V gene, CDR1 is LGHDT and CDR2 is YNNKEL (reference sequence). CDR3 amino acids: CASSPLFGTTVYEQYF. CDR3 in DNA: TGTGCCAGCAGCCCACTTTTCGGGACTACAGTCTACGAGCAGTACTTC.

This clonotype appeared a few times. The CDR3 coding sequence is TGTGCCAGTAGGGTTGACAGGGGGGGTAGGACCCAGTACTTC. The encoded protein is CASRVDRGGRTQYF. The rearrangement joins TRBV19 to TRBJ2-5; 9 bases fit TRBD1. The CDR3 is 14 residues long. CDR1 and CDR2 from the germline V gene are LNHDA and SQIVND (reference sequence). The J segment lost 7 bases and the V segment lost 6 bases, leaving 9 bases of the junction unmatched.

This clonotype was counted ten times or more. The DNA of the CDR3 is TGTGCCAGCAGCCAAGCCGGGGCTAAGAACACAGATACGCAGTATTTT. Encoded protein: CASSQAGAKNTDTQYF. The chain has TRBV3-1 and TRBJ2-3; perhaps D is TRBD1 or TRBD2 (5 bases each). This CDR3 is 16 amino acids long. V dropped 1 base and J dropped 2 bases, with 13 bases sitting between them. The germline CDR1 and CDR2 sequences are LGHDT and YNNKEL (reference sequence).

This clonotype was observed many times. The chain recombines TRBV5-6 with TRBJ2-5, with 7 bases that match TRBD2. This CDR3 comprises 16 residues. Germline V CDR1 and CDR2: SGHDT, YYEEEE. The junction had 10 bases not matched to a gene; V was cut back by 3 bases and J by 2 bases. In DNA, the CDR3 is TGTGCCAGCAGCTCTCTAGCGGAGCGGATACAAGAGACCCAGTACTTC. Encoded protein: CASSSLAERIQETQYF.

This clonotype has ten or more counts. CDR3 bases: TGTGCCAGCAGCTTATGGGCAGGGATAGGCAATCAGCCCCAGCATTTT. It codes for CASSLWAGIGNQPQHF. This chain connects TRBV5-8 to TRBJ1-5; maybe TRBD1 (5 bases). There are 16 residues in the CDR3. V gave up 2 bases and J gave up 2 bases, with 14 bases separating them. The germline V gene encodes CDR1 SGHTS and CDR2 YDEGEE.

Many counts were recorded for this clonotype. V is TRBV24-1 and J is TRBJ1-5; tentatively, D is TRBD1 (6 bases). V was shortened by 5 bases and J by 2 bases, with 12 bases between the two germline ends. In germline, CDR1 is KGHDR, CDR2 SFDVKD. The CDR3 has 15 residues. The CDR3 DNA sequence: TGTGCCACCAGTGTAAACAGGGCTGGCAATCAGCCCCAGCATTTT. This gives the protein CATSVNRAGNQPQHF.

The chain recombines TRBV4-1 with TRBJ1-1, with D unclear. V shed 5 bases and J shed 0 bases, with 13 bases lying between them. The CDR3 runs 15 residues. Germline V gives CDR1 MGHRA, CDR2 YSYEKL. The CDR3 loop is CASSTSSWVNTEAFF. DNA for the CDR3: TGCGCCAGCAGCACAAGTTCATGGGTGAACACTGAAGCTTTCTTT.

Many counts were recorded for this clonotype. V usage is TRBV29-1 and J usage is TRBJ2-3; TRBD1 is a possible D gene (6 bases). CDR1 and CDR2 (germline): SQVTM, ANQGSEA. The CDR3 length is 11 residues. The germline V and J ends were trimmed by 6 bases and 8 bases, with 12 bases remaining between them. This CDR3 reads CSVARGGTQYF. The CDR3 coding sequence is TGCAGCGTCGCCAGGGGCGGTACGCAGTATTTT.

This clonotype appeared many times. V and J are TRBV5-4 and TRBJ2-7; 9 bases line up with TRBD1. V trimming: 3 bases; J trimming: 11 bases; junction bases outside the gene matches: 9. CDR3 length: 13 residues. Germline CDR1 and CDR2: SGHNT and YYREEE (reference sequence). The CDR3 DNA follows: TGTGCCAGCAGCTCCGCCGGGACAGGGACTGAGTACGTC. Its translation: CASSSAGTGTEYV.

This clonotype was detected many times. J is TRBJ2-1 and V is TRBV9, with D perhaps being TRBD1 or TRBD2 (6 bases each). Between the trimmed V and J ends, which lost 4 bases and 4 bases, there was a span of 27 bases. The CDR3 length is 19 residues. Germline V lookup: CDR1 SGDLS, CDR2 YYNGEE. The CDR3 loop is CASSPSLGGRDTGYNEQFF. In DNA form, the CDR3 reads TGTGCCAGCAGCCCCTCCCTGGGGGGCCGGGATACGGGATACAATGAGCAGTTCTTC.

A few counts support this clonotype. This CDR3 reads CAISESAGGLGYSSYNEQFF. The DNA of the CDR3 is TGTGCCATCAGTGAGTCGGCGGGGGGGCTCGGATATAGCTCCTACAATGAGCAGTTCTTC. This chain joins TRBV10-3 and TRBJ2-1; TRBD2 matches 9 bases. Germline values: CDR1 ENHRY, CDR2 SYGVKD. The CDR3 consists of 20 residues. Trimming cost V 0 bases and J 0 bases; bases outside gene matches: 12.

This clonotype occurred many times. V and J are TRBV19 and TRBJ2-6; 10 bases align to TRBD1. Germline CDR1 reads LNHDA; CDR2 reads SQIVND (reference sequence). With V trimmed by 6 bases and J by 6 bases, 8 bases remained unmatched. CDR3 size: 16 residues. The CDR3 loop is CASSPGQGPQANVLTF. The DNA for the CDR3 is TGTGCCAGTAGCCCGGGACAGGGGCCTCAGGCCAACGTCCTGACTTTC.

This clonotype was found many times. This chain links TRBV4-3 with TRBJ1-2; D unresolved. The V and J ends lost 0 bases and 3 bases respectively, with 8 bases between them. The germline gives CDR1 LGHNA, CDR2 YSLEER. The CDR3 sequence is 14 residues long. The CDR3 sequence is CASSQEVGYYGYTF. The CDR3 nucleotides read TGCGCCAGCAGCCAAGAAGTAGGGTACTATGGCTACACCTTC.

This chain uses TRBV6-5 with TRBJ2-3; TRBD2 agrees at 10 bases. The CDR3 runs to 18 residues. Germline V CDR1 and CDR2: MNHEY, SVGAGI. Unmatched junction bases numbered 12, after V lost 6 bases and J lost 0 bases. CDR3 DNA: TGTGCCAGCAGGGTAGCGGGGGGATTTACGACTAGCACAGATACGCAGTATTTT. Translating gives CASRVAGGFTTSTDTQYF.

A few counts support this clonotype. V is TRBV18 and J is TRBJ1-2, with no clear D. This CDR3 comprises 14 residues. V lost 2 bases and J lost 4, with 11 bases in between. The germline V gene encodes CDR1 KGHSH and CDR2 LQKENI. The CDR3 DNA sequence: TGTGCCAGCTCACCAGCGACACCCTCCTATGGCTACACCTTC. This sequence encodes CASSPATPSYGYTF.

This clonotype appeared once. The CDR3 DNA follows: TGTGCCATCAGTGAAAGCCGAGGGTTCCAAGAGACCCAGTACTTC. This encodes CAISESRGFQETQYF. The chain uses TRBV10-3 and TRBJ2-5, with D tentatively TRBD2 (5 bases). This CDR3 comprises 15 residues. Germline lookup yields CDR1 ENHRY and CDR2 SYGVKD. Trimming left V 3 bases short and J 1 base short, with 12 bases between.

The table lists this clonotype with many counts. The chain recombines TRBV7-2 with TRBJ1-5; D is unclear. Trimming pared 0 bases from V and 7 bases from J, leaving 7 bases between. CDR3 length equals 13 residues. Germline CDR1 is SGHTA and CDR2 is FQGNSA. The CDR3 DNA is TGTGCCAGCAGCTTAGCCGGGAGCCAGCCCCAGCATTTT. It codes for CASSLAGSQPQHF.

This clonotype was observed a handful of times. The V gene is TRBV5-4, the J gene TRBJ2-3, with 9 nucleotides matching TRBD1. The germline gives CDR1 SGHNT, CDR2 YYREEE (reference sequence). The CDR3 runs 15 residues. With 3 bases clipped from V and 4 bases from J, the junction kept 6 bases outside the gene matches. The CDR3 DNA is TGTGCCAGCAGCTCAGGACAGGGGAGGGCAGATACGCAGTATTTT. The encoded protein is CASSSGQGRADTQYF.